These T cell receptor beta chains were read from a single sample in a study of cytomegalovirus exposure and HLA in healthy donors. The table came from immunoSEQ multiplex PCR; TCRdb's copy has only in-frame clones and leaves some out. Of approximately 190,000 clones detected, roughly four fifths appear once; the ten largest clones hold roughly 0.73%. Sequenced material: PBMCs. The receptors were gathered from a woman aged 18-30 years in good health and CMV-seronegative. The conserved cysteine and the conserved F or W are not part of the CDR3 here.

>TRBJ2-2|TRBV25-1
ASSSGSGELF
>TRBJ1-1|TRBV10-1
ASSESGGTEAF
>TRBJ2-3|TRBV9
ASSGRGSSDTQY
>TRBJ1-1|TRBV2
ASAEEAGGDTEAF
>TRBJ2-7|TRBV30
AWSGGLAGAAEQY
>TRBJ2-3|TRBV5-1
ASSPTTGGQWAQY
>TRBJ2-3|TRBV27
ASSPSGAGTAGLLGTDTQY
>TRBJ2-2|TRBV5-8
ASSFGTGNTGELF
>TRBJ2-7|TRBV5-6
ASSPYPDEQY
>TRBJ2-3|TRBV5-1
ASSFGRTSTDTQY
>TRBJ1-1|TRBV10-3
AISRTGTEAF
>TRBJ1-1|TRBV18
ASSQSQGALGKTEAF
>TRBJ2-1|TRBV9
ASSVGGRTSYNEQF
>TRBJ1-2|TRBV7-8
ASSPPGASYGYT
>NA|TRBV28
ASSLRGSTYEQY
>TRBJ2-7|TRBV25-1
ASRSTGIEQY
>TRBJ1-2|TRBV10-3
AISESVTGDYGYT
>TRBJ2-2|TRBV29-1
SVERGRGTGELF
>TRBJ2-2|TRBV15
ATKHTGGVTGELF
>TRBJ1-2|TRBV6-1
ASSSRDRGNYGYT
>TRBJ1-5|TRBV19
ASSMGSTVYSNQPQH
>TRBJ1-2|TRBV18
ASSPTGEAGYT
>TRBJ2-2|TRBV19
ASSSRTGELF
>TRBJ2-7|TRBV7-9
ASSLRDSSYEQY
>TRBJ1-1|TRBV2
ASVLTGPNTEAF
>TRBJ1-2|TRBV28
ASSPLYGYT
>TRBJ1-1|TRBV6-6
ASSYSRQGNTEAF
>TRBJ2-3|TRBV2
ASKLSGGANTQY
>TRBJ2-7|TRBV28
ASSLGTESSYEQY
>TRBJ2-3|TRBV5-1
ASSLGDKSTQY
>TRBJ2-3|TRBV2
ASSVRLAVNTDTQY
>TRBJ2-3|TRBV7-8
ASSLALSGGADTQY
>TRBJ2-3|TRBV5-6
ASSRGGTGDTQY
>NA|TRBV27
ASRPTGSSYEQY
>TRBJ2-7|TRBV5-4
ASSRSGAPYEQY
>TRBJ2-1|TRBV14
ASRDSDNEQF
>TRBJ1-2|TRBV4-1
ASSQETESYGYT
>TRBJ2-7|TRBV2
ASSEFGGSGRKGDEQY
>TRBJ2-7|TRBV7-9
ASSLSGRYEQY
>TRBJ2-5|TRBV10-2
ASSNRETQY
>TRBJ2-7|TRBV6-5
ASSYGGLEQY
>TRBJ2-6|TRBV7-9
ASSLEGQGFGANVLT
>TRBJ1-5|TRBV2
ASSEESFNQPQH
>TRBJ2-3|TRBV25-1
ASSAVGTDTQY
>TRBJ2-5|TRBV30
AWTQGQQETQY
>TRBJ2-7|TRBV2
ASGAYEQY
>TRBJ2-1|TRBV6-5
ASSSTGDYNEQF
>TRBJ1-3|TRBV28
ASKTLPSSGNTIY
>TRBJ2-7|TRBV5-1
ASSLFTGQGTYEQY
>TRBJ2-3|TRBV27
ASSLSFGTPSRDTQY
>TRBJ1-1|TRBV19
ASGEQGAGTEAF
>TRBJ2-7|TRBV30
AWSRLAGDDEQY
>TRBJ1-5|TRBV29-1
SVAGLQGLGNQPQH